This T cell receptor (beta chain) appears in the sequencing data of a study of shared clonotypes between healthy human individuals. As for the study in general: Per-donor plates numbered three CD4 naive, three CD4 memory, two CD8 naive and one CD8 memory.

In the original workflow: ImmunoSEQ junction-only sequences lacked quality scores, so their filtering differed. Using immunoSEQ multiplex PCR, the repertoire was profiled, and TCRdb retains in-frame clones only, with some absent. V and J calls and clone size are as listed in that table; D and trimming were resolved from the DNA. In the table there are about 2.4 million clones, over 85% of which are singletons. Germline loops: CDR1 SNHLY, CDR2 FYNNEI. V dropped 3 bases and J dropped 4 bases, with 21 bases sitting between them. The CDR3 covers 17 residues. Input material: naive CD4+ T cells from PBMCs. The subset is: CD45RA+ positively selected. The clonotype comes from a man younger than 30 in good health. Some clones in this sample may be carry-over from other donors' samples. The V and J genes are TRBV2 and TRBJ2-5, with no clear D. The CDR3 DNA follows: TGTGCCAGCAGTGATGGAATGGCTAGTTGGGGTGGAGAGACCCAGTACTTC. It specifies CASSDGMASWGGETQYF. The full variable domain, with the rest looked up from reference TRBV2 and TRBJ2-5, is EPEVTQTPSHQVTQMGQEVILRCVPISNHLYFYWYRQILGQKVEFLVSFYNNEISEKSEIFDDQFSVERPDGSNFTLKIRSTKLEDSAMYFCASSDGMASWGGETQYFGPGTRLLVL.